The clone carrying this TCR beta chain showed up just a few times. V was trimmed by 2 bases and J by 1 base, leaving 10 bases between them. Per the germline V gene, CDR1 is SGHTA and CDR2 is FQGNSA. The CDR3 loop spans 15 amino acids. This specimen comes from a study of cytomegalovirus exposure and HLA in healthy donors. With 60 Vbeta and 13 Jbeta primers, the PCR was carried out. This table comes from immunoSEQ multiplex PCR, and its TCRdb copy is limited to in-frame clones, with some not included. The profile shows over 200,000 clones, 80% to 90% of them singletons. The source of this sequence is a woman between 18 and 30 years old in good health and CMV-seronegative. J is TRBJ2-3 and V is TRBV7-2; D unclear. Sample: PBMCs. Here the CDR3 DNA reads TGTGCCAGCAGCTTAAACGGAGTCCGCACAGATACGCAGTATTTT. This encodes CASSLNGVRTDTQYF. The complete variable domain, with remaining parts taken from reference TRBV7-2 and TRBJ2-3, reads GAGVSQSPSNKVTEKGKDVELRCDPISGHTALYWYRQSLGQGLEFLIYFQGNSAPDKSGLPSDRFSAERTGGSVSTLTIQRTQQEDSAVYLCASSLNGVRTDTQYFGPGTRLTVL.